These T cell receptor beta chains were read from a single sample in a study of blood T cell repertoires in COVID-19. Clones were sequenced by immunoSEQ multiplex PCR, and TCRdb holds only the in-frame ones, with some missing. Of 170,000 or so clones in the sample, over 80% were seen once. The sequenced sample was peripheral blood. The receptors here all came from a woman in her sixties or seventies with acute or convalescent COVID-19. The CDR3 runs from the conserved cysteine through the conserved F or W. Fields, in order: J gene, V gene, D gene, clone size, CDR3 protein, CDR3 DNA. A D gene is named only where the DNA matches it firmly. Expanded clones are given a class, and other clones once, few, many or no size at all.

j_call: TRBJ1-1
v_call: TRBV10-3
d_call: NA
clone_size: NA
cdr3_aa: CATREASTEAFF
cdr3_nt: TGTGCCACCCGAGAGGCTAGCACTGAAGCTTTCTTT

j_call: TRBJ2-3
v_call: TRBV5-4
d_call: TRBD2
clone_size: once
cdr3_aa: CASSLVGLGGNTDTQYF
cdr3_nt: TGTGCCAGCAGCTTGGTGGGACTAGGAGGCAACACAGATACGCAGTATTTT

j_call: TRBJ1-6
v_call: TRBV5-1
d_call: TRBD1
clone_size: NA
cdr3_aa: CASSAGDSLSPLHF
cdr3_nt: TGCGCCAGCAGCGCTGGGGACAGCCTTTCACCCCTCCACTTT

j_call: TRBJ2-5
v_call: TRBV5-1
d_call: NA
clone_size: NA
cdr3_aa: CASSEGRFGQKETQYF
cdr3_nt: TGCGCCAGCAGTGAAGGGAGGTTTGGCCAAAAAGAGACCCAGTACTTC

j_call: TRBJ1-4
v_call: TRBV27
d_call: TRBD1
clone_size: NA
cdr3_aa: CASRDSLNEKLFF
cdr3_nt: TGTGCCAGTAGGGACAGTTTGAATGAAAAACTGTTTTTT

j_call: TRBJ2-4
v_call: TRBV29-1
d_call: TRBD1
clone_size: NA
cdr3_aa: CSGGQGPQNIQYF
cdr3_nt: TGCAGCGGGGGACAGGGACCCCAAAACATTCAGTACTTC

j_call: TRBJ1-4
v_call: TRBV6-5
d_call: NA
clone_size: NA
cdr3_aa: CASSYTRGNEKLFF
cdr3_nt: TGTGCCAGCAGTTACACACGGGGGAATGAAAAACTGTTTTTT

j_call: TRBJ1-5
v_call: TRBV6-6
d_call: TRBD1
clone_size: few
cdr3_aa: CASSQRQGRQPQHF
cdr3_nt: TGTGCCAGCAGTCAGCGACAGGGCCGACAGCCCCAGCATTTT

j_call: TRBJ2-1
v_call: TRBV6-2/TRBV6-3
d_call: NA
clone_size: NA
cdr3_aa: CASSYGAGSYNEQFF
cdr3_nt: TGTGCCAGCAGTTACGGGGCAGGTTCCTACAATGAGCAGTTCTTC

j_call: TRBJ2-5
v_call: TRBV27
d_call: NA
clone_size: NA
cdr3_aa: CASSLWAQPETQYF
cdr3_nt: TGTGCCAGCAGTTTATGGGCCCAACCAGAGACCCAGTACTTC

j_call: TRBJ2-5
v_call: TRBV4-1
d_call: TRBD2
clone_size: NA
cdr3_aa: CASSLSAGGKQETQYF
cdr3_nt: TGCGCCAGCAGCCTGTCAGCGGGGGGGAAGCAAGAGACCCAGTACTTC

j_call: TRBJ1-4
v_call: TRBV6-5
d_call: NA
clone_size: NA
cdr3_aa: CASSYEPTRGEKLFF
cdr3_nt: TGTGCCAGCAGTTACGAGCCGACTAGGGGTGAAAAACTGTTTTTT

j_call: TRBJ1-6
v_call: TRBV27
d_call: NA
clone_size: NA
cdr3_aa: CASGQYSPLHF
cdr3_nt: TGTGCCAGCGGACAGTATTCACCCCTCCACTTT

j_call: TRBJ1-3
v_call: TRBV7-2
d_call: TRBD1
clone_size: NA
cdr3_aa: CASSPAGGVGNTIYF
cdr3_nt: TGTGCCAGCAGCCCGGCAGGGGGCGTCGGAAACACCATATATTTT